Reported below is one T cell receptor (beta chain). This sample was included in a study of blood T cells in healthy people across ages. Alongside a J-beta primer mix, a sample-barcoded 5' primer served in a second PCR lasting roughly 6 to 11 cycles. Via MiXCR, TCRdb re-called the 5' RACE reads, giving one row per CDR3 protein. Of around 1,500,000 distinct CDR3 sequences in the sample, 28% are singletons; the top ten hold less than 9.5%. Germline-derived CDR1 and CDR2 are MNHNY and SVGAGI (reference sequence). Trimming removed 5 bases from V and 0 bases from J; junction bases left unmatched: 13. The CDR3 totals 17 residues.

The sequenced sample was blood. This clonotype was obtained from a woman aged 30 to 39 in good health. The V and J genes are TRBV6-6 and TRBJ2-7; 7 bases align to TRBD2. The CDR3 here is CASSPFKPGLPSYEQYF. CDR3 nucleotide sequence: TGTGCCAGCAGTCCATTTAAACCGGGACTACCCTCCTACGAGCAGTACTTC.